This TCR beta chain is from a study of vaccination and CD4 T cells after COVID-19 (dated by TCRdb to the early 2020s). Context from the whole study: SARS-CoV-2 positivity had been established in the convalescent patients by nasal swab PCR, and mild disease was recorded in about 9 of these patients and severe disease in one. Post-vaccine blood samples were collected a median of about 66 days after the second vaccine dose, ranging from about 13 to 241 days. Control cultures used a CEFX viral epitope pool as positive control, an HIV-1 Nef peptide pool as negative control, or no peptide. Post-COVID blood samples were collected from convalescent patients a median of approximately 100 days after diagnosis, with a range of about 35 to 170 days. In around ten COVID-19 convalescent patients and a few infection-naive healthy vaccine recipients, the spike-specific CD4+ TCR repertoire before mRNA vaccination was compared with the repertoire after mRNA vaccination. The cultures were stimulated with overlapping spike peptide pools from SARS-CoV-2 and from the common cold coronaviruses HCoV-NL63, HCoV-OC43 and HCoV-229E. Participants received two doses of either the Pfizer-BioNTech BNT162b2 vaccine (n=8) or the Moderna mRNA-1273 vaccine (n=2). The convalescent cohort comprised six males and four females, including two Hispanic individuals, seven Caucasians, two Asians and one multiracial person.

Receptors were amplified or captured by PCR. DNA from cultured CD4+ T cells underwent TCR sequencing with the Oncomine TCR Beta short-read assay at the Johns Hopkins FTIC core. The QIAamp micro DNA kit was used to extract genomic DNA from the cultured CD4+ T cells. Oncomine TCR Beta libraries made from cultured CD4+ T cells were pooled using unique dual indexes and sequenced on an Illumina iSeq 100. In the source study's methods: Non-productive sequences were removed, and CDR3s that did not start with C, did not end with F or W, or were shorter than 7 amino acids were discarded. Antigen-specific clonotypes were identified with the MANAFEST web application by comparing peptide-stimulated wells with reference and other culture wells. An FDR below 0.05, an odds ratio above 5, and a productive frequency above 0.1% in at least two of three replicate wells were required for clones to be considered positive. A clonotype was classed as cross-reactive if the clonotype showed significant expansion both in SARS-CoV-2 spike wells and in at least one common cold coronavirus spike condition. Using R version 3.6.1, CDR3 homology was evaluated through Levenshtein distances (stringdist) along with unrooted phylogenetic trees (ape). The raw public data were reprocessed by TCRdb itself: fastp quality trimming at Q25, MiXCR clonotype calling, in-frame beta chains only. Records with the same CDR3 protein are collapsed into one entry carrying the most frequent genes and DNA. TCRdb's processing, not the study's, gives the V and J calls here. The sample table lists about 4,000 distinct CDR3 sequences, around 66% of them with a count of one. The ten largest clones add up to 30% to 35% of the sample.

The sample's treatment or condition label is to be understood as: approximately 10-day PBMC culture with coronavirus spike peptide pools or control peptides (ViraFEST assay). The ViraFEST assay, used in the study, expanded antigen-specific T cells with peptide pools and then identified the expanded clonotypes through TCR sequencing. The positive SARS-CoV-2 PCR tests of the convalescent patients were dated from March to December 2020, before the Alpha, Beta and Delta variants emerged in the United States. PBMCs were cultured at 1.5 million to 2.5 million per well in IMDM supplemented with approximately 5.4% human AB serum and around 10 IU/ml IL-2, with approximately 9.2 ug/ml peptide pools added. On days 3 and 7, half of the culture medium was replaced with fresh IL-2-containing medium. Once the cells had been in culture for less than 12 days, the EasySep CD4+ T cell isolation kit was used to isolate CD4+ T cells by negative selection. Ficoll-Paque Plus gradient centrifugation was used to isolate PBMCs from whole blood, and the isolated PBMCs were then either used fresh or cryopreserved at -140C. Each culture condition was generally run in triplicate wells.

Including cysteine and phenylalanine, the CDR3 has 15 amino acids. Of all the DNA, just the CDR3 is kept, 45 bases in frame from base 1. Clipping removes 3 bases from V and 5 bases from J, with 9 as the unmatched junction base count. The CDR1 and CDR2 encoded by the germline V gene are SGHTA and FQGTGA. Points on this clonotype: It lacks a known antigen. Within one base of it there is no much larger clone, and no base qualities were kept.

Beyond this particular receptor, the publication reports: Among the post-vaccine SARS-CoV-2-reactive clones in convalescent patients, a median around 90% showed up only after vaccination, which suggests vaccine-specific priming. Of the vaccine-specific clones in convalescent patients, 304 of 307, or nearly all, reacted only to SARS-CoV-2 spike and did not cross-react with common cold coronaviruses. The median count of SARS-CoV-2-reactive clonotypes went up from approximately 20 after infection to 38 after vaccination, although the change was not significant. The study included relatively few convalescent patients and did not analyze early timepoints after natural infection.

The V and J genes are TRBV7-3 and TRBJ1-2, with 7 bases aligning to TRBD1. The sequence came from a human donor who had recovered from COVID-19. The sequenced material came from CD4+ T cells from blood, cultured in vitro. For the CDR3, the sequence is CASSFDRDEMYGYTF. The bases read TGTGCCAGCAGCTTCGACAGGGATGAGATGTATGGCTACACCTTC.